This TCR beta chain was sequenced in a study of cytomegalovirus exposure and HLA in healthy donors. V dropped 7 bases and J dropped 5 bases, with 17 bases sitting between them. In germline, CDR1 is MNHNS, CDR2 SASEGT. This CDR3 is 15 amino acids long. PCR amplification relied on 60 Vbeta primers (plus 13 Jbeta primers). The repertoire was sequenced with immunoSEQ multiplex PCR; TCRdb's copy has only in-frame clones and lacks some. The data contain some 130,000 clones, 8.5% to 10% of them singletons. The chain recombines TRBV6-1 with TRBJ2-2, with D perhaps TRBD2 (6 bases). Sequencing was performed on PBMCs. The TCR was taken from a man in his forties or fifties in good health and CMV-seronegative. CDR3 sequence: CASTDRLGGTGELFF. The CDR3 DNA reads TGTGCCAGCACCGACCGTCTTGGGGGGACCGGGGAGCTGTTTTTT.